The 18 T cell receptor beta chains in this list originate from one sample, sequenced in a study of blood T cells in healthy people across ages. Next came a second PCR, run for about 7 to 12 cycles, which used a sample-barcoded 5' primer along with a J-beta primer mix. TCRdb redid the calling of the 5' RACE reads with MiXCR, one entry per CDR3 protein. The data contain hundreds of thousands of distinct CDR3 sequences, approximately 25% of them singletons. The same sample was also studied in work on T cells of mothers and their children.

The sequenced material came from blood. The receptors here all came from a boy between 10 and 17 years old in good health.

The chain is built from TRBV6-6 and TRBJ1-1; no clear D gene. The length of the CDR3 is 15 residues. CDR1 MNHNY and CDR2 SVGAGI come from the germline V gene (reference sequence). With 6 bases removed from V and 0 bases from J, the gap between germline ends came to 14 bases. The DNA for the CDR3 is TGTGCCAGCAGGAACACAACAGATATGAACACTGAAGCTTTCTTT. Its translation: CASRNTTDMNTEAFF.

The chain couples TRBV4-2 to TRBJ1-1; D might be TRBD1 (5 bases). Germline CDR1 LGHNA, CDR2 YNFKEQ. Trimming cost V 1 base and J 6 bases, with 15 bases left between them. The CDR3 sequence is 15 residues long. The CDR3 here is CASSQADGGLAEAFF. The CDR3 DNA sequence: TGTGCCAGCAGCCAAGCGGACGGGGGTTTGGCTGAAGCTTTCTTT.

The chain combines TRBV6-5 with TRBJ1-6, with D tentatively TRBD1 (5 bases). With 5 bases removed from V and 6 bases from J, the gap between germline ends came to 8 bases. The CDR3 has 13 amino acids. Per germline, CDR1 MNHEY and CDR2 SVGAGI. The chain's CDR3 is CASSRRGNSPLHF. CDR3 in DNA: TGTGCCAGCAGTCGTAGGGGTAATTCACCCCTCCACTTT.

The rearrangement links TRBV20-1 to TRBJ2-3; no clear D. This CDR3 contains 14 residues. V lost 0 bases and J 4 bases, leaving 11 bases between the germline ends. The germline V gene encodes CDR1 DFQATT and CDR2 SNEGSKA (reference sequence). CDR3: CSARDSWVPDTQYF. The CDR3 DNA reads as TGCAGTGCTAGAGATTCATGGGTTCCAGATACGCAGTATTTT.

The V call is TRBV6-2 or TRBV6-3, the J call TRBJ2-5; 12 bases match TRBD2. The CDR3 covers 17 residues. Trimming at V came to 2 bases and at J to 6 bases, leaving 10 bases not matched to a gene. Germline CDR1 reads MNHEY; CDR2 reads SVGEGT. The CDR3 sequence: CASSYHLASGGAKTQYF. The DNA for the CDR3 is TGTGCCAGCAGTTACCATCTTGCTAGCGGGGGGGCGAAGACCCAGTACTTC.

This clonotype turned up a few times. The chain joins TRBV29-1 to TRBJ2-1, with 9 bases lining up with TRBD2. Losses at the gene ends were 2 bases for V and 2 bases for J; bases not matched to a gene: 7. CDR1 is SQVTM, CDR2 ANQGSEA, per germline. This CDR3 is built from 16 residues. The CDR3 loop is CSVELSASGTYNEQFF. The CDR3 DNA reads as TGCAGCGTTGAACTATCGGCTAGCGGGACCTACAATGAGCAGTTCTTC.

V gene TRBV3-1 combines with J gene TRBJ1-2; perhaps TRBD1 as D (5 bases). CDR3 size: 14 residues. Looked up from germline, CDR1 is LGHDT and CDR2 is YNNKEL (reference sequence). V dropped 0 bases and J dropped 7 bases, with 12 bases sitting between them. Here the CDR3 reads CASSQEGGVGGYTF. DNA of the CDR3: TGTGCCAGCAGCCAAGAAGGAGGGGTGGGTGGCTACACCTTC.

This clonotype occurred a few times. The V gene is TRBV9, the J gene TRBJ2-1; tentatively, D is TRBD1 or TRBD2 (5 bases each). TRBJ2-7 matches the DNA end more closely, so the J call is doubtful. The CDR3 runs 14 residues. The germline CDR1 and CDR2 sequences are SGDLS and YYNGEE. CDR3 protein: CASSVGGVTYEQYF. CDR3 bases: TGTGCCAGCAGCGTAGGAGGGGTGACCTACGAGCAGTACTTC.

The sample holds one count of this clonotype. The rearrangement joins TRBV28 to TRBJ2-5, with D unclear. Deletions cut 3 bases from V and 5 bases from J, with 10 bases between. The CDR3 runs 13 residues. The V gene's germline CDR1 is MDHEN and CDR2 SYDVKM. The CDR3 nucleotides are TGTGCCAGCAGTTTTTACCCAAGGGAGACCCAGTACTTC. Its translation: CASSFYPRETQYF.

This chain links TRBV20-1 with TRBJ2-1; 9 nucleotides align to TRBD2. Losses at the gene ends were 2 bases for V and 0 bases for J; bases not matched to a gene: 5. The CDR3 runs to 16 residues. CDR1 is DFQATT, CDR2 SNEGSKA, per germline (reference sequence). CDR3 DNA: TGCAGTGCTAGATCAAGAGCGGGAGGCTCCTACAATGAGCAGTTCTTC. This encodes CSARSRAGGSYNEQFF.

The gene calls are TRBV6-6 and TRBJ2-1, with a tentative D call TRBD2 (6 bases). The V and J ends lost 6 bases and 5 bases respectively, with 14 bases between them. The CDR3 loop spans 14 amino acids. The germline CDR1 and CDR2 sequences are MNHNY and SVGAGI (reference sequence). The CDR3 region has the DNA TGTGCCAGCAGCCAGGGACTGGGAGACAATGAGCAGTTCTTC. This sequence encodes CASSQGLGDNEQFF.

This clonotype came up a few times. The chain is built from TRBV20-1 and TRBJ2-3; D is unclear. Trimming removed 0 bases from V and 2 bases from J, with 6 bases in between. Germline assignment: CDR1 DFQATT and CDR2 SNEGSKA (reference sequence). The CDR3 runs to 13 residues. DNA of the CDR3: TGCAGTGCTAGAGACCTCTTCACAGATACGCAGTATTTT. It specifies CSARDLFTDTQYF.

V and J are TRBV6-5 and TRBJ1-2, with D perhaps matching TRBD1 (6 bases). CDR3 length equals 14 residues. The germline CDR1 and CDR2 sequences are MNHEY and SVGAGI. The V end lost 0 bases, the J end lost 6 bases, and 11 bases lay between the germline ends. CDR3: CASSYSTGKDGYTF. The CDR3 nucleotides read TGTGCCAGCAGTTACTCGACAGGAAAGGATGGCTACACCTTC.

This sequence joins TRBV28 and TRBJ2-4, with 9 bases matching TRBD1. CDR3 length equals 14 residues. The ends lost 6 bases at V and 9 bases at J; junction bases unmatched: 9. From germline, CDR1 is MDHEN and CDR2 SYDVKM. The CDR3 DNA follows: TGTGCCAGCAGACCCACAGGGGGCACAGGCATTCAGTACTTC. It codes for CASRPTGGTGIQYF.

This clonotype came up once. The chain links TRBV3-1 to TRBJ2-5; D may be TRBD1 or TRBD2 (5 bases each). This CDR3 is built from 13 residues. Per the germline V gene, CDR1 is LGHDT and CDR2 is YNNKEL (reference sequence). The CDR3 spells CALGEGDQETQYF. As DNA, the CDR3 is TGTGCGCTCGGGGAAGGGGACCAAGAGACCCAGTACTTC.

J is TRBJ2-1 and V is TRBV29-1, with 11 bases fitting TRBD2. From germline, CDR1 is SQVTM and CDR2 ANQGSEA. The CDR3 contains 17 residues. V shed 1 base, J shed 0 bases, and the junction held 5 bases outside the gene matches. The CDR3 loop is CSVEGLAGSNSYNEQFF. CDR3 coding DNA: TGCAGCGTTGAAGGACTAGCGGGGAGTAACTCCTACAATGAGCAGTTCTTC.

The J gene is TRBJ1-1, the V gene TRBV14; tentatively, D is TRBD1 (6 bases). V shed 5 bases and J shed 11 bases, with 21 bases lying between them. Germline-derived CDR1 and CDR2 are SGHDN and FVKESK. This CDR3 has 14 residues. CDR3 DNA sequence: TGTGCCAGCAGCGACCTTACCGGGACATCCGACGCTTTCTTT. Translating gives CASSDLTGTSDAFF.

The V call is TRBV9, the J call TRBJ1-3; D is ambiguous. Trimming cost V 0 bases and J 0 bases, with 4 bases left between them. The CDR3 contains 14 residues. Germline V gene lookup returns CDR1 SGDLS and CDR2 YYNGEE. The CDR3 DNA reads TGTGCCAGCAGCGTAGAAGCCTCTGGAAACACCATATATTTT. It is translated as CASSVEASGNTIYF. The full variable domain, its missing parts supplied by reference TRBV9 and TRBJ1-3, is DSGVTQTPKHLITATGQRVTLRCSPRSGDLSVYWYQQSLDQGLQFLIQYYNGEERAKGNILERFSAQQFPDLHSELNLSSLELGDSALYFCASSVEASGNTIYFGEGSWLTVV.